These 26 T cell receptor beta chains were sequenced from one sample in a study of T cell responses to AZD1222 COVID-19 vaccine. Produced via immunoSEQ multiplex PCR; TCRdb's table is partial and in-frame only. The sample has roughly 79,000 clones; about 90% are singletons. This specimen was peripheral blood, taken on day 0 of MenACWY control vaccination. The receptors were sampled from an adult in good health.

The chain uses TRBV6-1 and TRBJ1-6, with D possibly TRBD1 on 5 matching bases. V lost 2 bases and J lost 14, with 10 bases in between. The CDR3 is 12 residues long. CDR1 is MNHNS and CDR2 is SASEGT in the germline V gene. Written as DNA, the CDR3 is TGTGCCAGCAGTGAAAGGGGCACGGCCCTCCACTTT. Translated: CASSERGTALHF.

V gene TRBV6-6 combines with J gene TRBJ2-7, with unresolved D. With 2 bases removed from V and 4 bases from J, the gap between germline ends came to 9 bases. The V gene's germline CDR1 is MNHNY and CDR2 SVGAGI (reference sequence). The CDR3 extends over 13 amino acids. CDR3 coding DNA: TGTGCCAGCAGTTACGGGATGGTTTACGAGCAGTACTTC. This translates into CASSYGMVYEQYF.

The rearrangement joins TRBV6-2 or TRBV6-3 to TRBJ1-4, with TRBD1 matching 7 bases. CDR1 and CDR2 from the germline V gene are MNHEY and SVGEGT. The trim removed 4 bases at V and 3 bases at J, leaving 2 bases unmatched. This CDR3 has 14 residues. The CDR3 DNA reads as TGTGCCAGCAGTTCCGGGACAGCTAATGAAAAACTGTTTTTT. Translation: CASSSGTANEKLFF.

The chain uses TRBV5-4 and TRBJ2-3; 7 positions agree with TRBD2. The CDR3 has 16 amino acids. CDR1 and CDR2 (germline): SGHNT, YYREEE (reference sequence). V trimming: 0 bases; J trimming: 3 bases; junction bases outside the gene matches: 7. The CDR3 sequence is CASSLAGGVRTDTQYF. CDR3 DNA sequence: TGTGCCAGCAGCTTGGCGGGAGGCGTAAGGACAGATACGCAGTATTTT. The variable domain in full, completed from reference TRBV5-4 and TRBJ2-3, reads ETGVTQSPTHLIKTRGQQVTLRCSSQSGHNTVSWYQQALGQGPQFIFQYYREEENGRGNFPPRFSGLQFPNYSSELNVNALELDDSALYLCASSLAGGVRTDTQYFGPGTRLTVL.

Only a few counts were recorded for this clone. The chain combines TRBV5-1 with TRBJ2-3, with 7 bases that match TRBD1. Germline V gene data show CDR1 as SGHRS and CDR2 as YFSETQ. Trimming removed 2 bases from V and 0 bases from J; junction bases left unmatched: 3. CDR3 length equals 15 residues. The CDR3 DNA reads as TGCGCCAGCAGCTTAACAGGGGCCAGCACAGATACGCAGTATTTT. It is translated as CASSLTGASTDTQYF.

V is TRBV19 and J is TRBJ1-2; no firm D call. The germline CDR1 and CDR2 sequences are LNHDA and SQIVND (reference sequence). Between the trimmed V and J ends, which lost 7 bases and 4 bases, there was a span of 19 bases. This CDR3 spans 15 amino acids. The CDR3 reads CASTGLPGKIYGYTF. CDR3 in DNA: TGTGCCAGTACGGGGTTGCCAGGAAAGATCTATGGCTACACCTTC.

By its share, this clone is medium-sized. The J gene is TRBJ2-1, the V gene TRBV6-5; tentative D call: TRBD1 (7 bases). Germline V gene lookup returns CDR1 MNHEY and CDR2 SVGAGI. This CDR3 has 15 amino acids. V gave up 7 bases and J gave up 5 bases, with 18 bases separating them. CDR3 sequence (DNA): TGTGCCAGCACCCAATGGGGGGACAGCCACAATGAGCAGTTCTTC. This gives the protein CASTQWGDSHNEQFF.

The chain employs TRBV20-1 and TRBJ2-3; D possibly matches TRBD1 or TRBD2 (5 bases each). This CDR3 is 11 amino acids long. Trimming stripped 3 bases from V and 11 bases from J, with 12 bases between. In germline, CDR1 is DFQATT, CDR2 SNEGSKA (reference sequence). This CDR3 reads CSARIGTEQYF. CDR3 coding DNA: TGCAGTGCTAGGATCGGGACGGAGCAGTATTTT.

The V call is TRBV10-3, the J call TRBJ2-7; no clear D. Germline CDR1 is ENHRY and CDR2 is SYGVKD. Trimming took 2 bases from V and 1 from J, leaving 3 bases between them. The CDR3 runs to 12 residues. The CDR3 DNA reads as TGTGCCATCAGTGAGCAGTCCTACGAGCAGTACTTC. Its translation is CAISEQSYEQYF.

In regard to this clone: The germline gene is not matched at one end of the junction; a read error may be the cause. The sample holds other DNA sequences that translate to the same CDR3. CDR3 nucleotides: TGCGCCAGCAGCCAAGTGGGATCGTTTAATTCACCCCTCCACTTT. It is translated as CASSQVGSFNSPLHF. The chain links TRBV3-1 (or the pseudogene TRBV3-2) to TRBJ1-6; D remains unclear. Germline values: CDR1 LGHDT, CDR2 YNNKEL (reference sequence). The CDR3 length is 15 residues.

The chain is built from TRBV3-1 (or the pseudogene TRBV3-2) and TRBJ1-4; tentatively, D is TRBD1 (6 bases). The CDR3 is 15 amino acids. The V and J ends lost 4 bases and 0 bases respectively, with 9 bases between them. The germline gives CDR1 LGHDT, CDR2 YNNKEL (reference sequence). CDR3 coding DNA: TGTGCCAGCAGCCCCCGACAGGCAACTAATGAAAAACTGTTTTTT. Encoded protein: CASSPRQATNEKLFF.

J is TRBJ2-3 and V is TRBV7-3; 8 bases are shared with TRBD1. Germline V gene lookup returns CDR1 SGHTA and CDR2 FQGTGA. This CDR3 contains 15 residues. V was pared by 5 bases and J by 6 bases, with 10 bases of the junction left unmatched. The CDR3: CASSTGDRGMDTQYF. The CDR3 nucleotides are TGTGCCAGCAGCACCGGAGACAGGGGCATGGATACGCAGTATTTT.

The rearrangement uses TRBV6-2 or TRBV6-3 and TRBJ2-2; D is perhaps TRBD1 or TRBD2 (5 bases each). The CDR3 is 15 residues long. Trimming removed 4 bases at V and 0 bases at J, with 9 bases between. Germline CDR1 and CDR2: MNHEY and SVGEGT. The CDR3 sequence is CASSSGAANTGELFF. DNA for the CDR3: TGTGCCAGCAGTTCCGGGGCAGCGAACACCGGGGAGCTGTTTTTT.

V is TRBV2 and J is TRBJ2-5; 16 positions agree with TRBD2. Germline values: CDR1 SNHLY, CDR2 FYNNEI. The V segment lost 4 bases and the J segment 0 bases; nucleotides outside the gene matches: 2. CDR3 length: 17 residues. CDR3 sequence: CASSVGLAGGNQETQYF. CDR3 in DNA: TGTGCCAGCAGTGTGGGACTAGCGGGGGGGAACCAAGAGACCCAGTACTTC.

The J gene is TRBJ1-1, the V gene TRBV5-1; D is uncertain. Germline-derived CDR1 and CDR2 are SGHRS and YFSETQ. Trimming stripped 5 bases from V and 5 bases from J, with 13 bases between. The CDR3 has 13 amino acids. This chain's CDR3 is CASRFGEATEAFF. CDR3 sequence (DNA): TGCGCCAGCAGATTTGGGGAAGCGACTGAAGCTTTCTTT.

On this clone: This same CDR3 is encoded by further DNA sequences in the sample. The chain employs TRBV19 and TRBJ2-2, with 7 nucleotides matching TRBD1. The length of the CDR3 is 14 residues. Trimming removed 6 bases from V and 4 bases from J; junction bases left unmatched: 5. The germline CDR1 and CDR2 sequences are LNHDA and SQIVND (reference sequence). The DNA for the CDR3 is TGTGCCAGTAGCCGACAGGGTACCACCGGGGAGCTGTTTTTT. It yields the protein CASSRQGTTGELFF.

V is TRBV5-6 and J is TRBJ1-5; D is uncertain. Looked up from germline, CDR1 is SGHDT and CDR2 is YYEEEE. V lost 4 bases to trimming and J lost 1 base, with 15 bases between them. The CDR3 runs to 16 residues. The CDR3, as DNA: TGTGCCAGCAGCAAAAGGGTGATAGGCAGCAATCAGCCCCAGCATTTT. It yields the protein CASSKRVIGSNQPQHF.

V and J are TRBV6-5 and TRBJ2-7; D tentatively fits TRBD1 or TRBD2 (6 bases each). The CDR3 extends over 15 amino acids. Trimming cost V 2 bases and J 1 base, with 12 bases left between them. Germline values: CDR1 MNHEY, CDR2 SVGAGI. The CDR3 sequence: CASSYGGTSSYEQYF. As DNA, the CDR3 is TGTGCCAGCAGTTACGGGGGGACATCATCCTACGAGCAGTACTTC.

The gene calls are TRBV3-1 (or the pseudogene TRBV3-2) and TRBJ2-2, with D possibly TRBD1 on 6 matching bases. The germline V gene has CDR1 LGHDT and CDR2 YNNKEL (reference sequence). The CDR3 consists of 16 residues. Trimming took off 3 bases at V and 4 bases at J, with 15 bases between the two ends. The CDR3, as DNA: TGTGCCAGCAGCCATCCACAGGGAGCGCCCACCGGGGAGCTGTTTTTT. This translates into CASSHPQGAPTGELFF.

The chain joins TRBV6-5 to TRBJ1-3; D is possibly TRBD1 (6 bases). This CDR3 region has 15 residues. Germline CDR1 MNHEY, CDR2 SVGAGI. V gave up 6 bases and J gave up 0 bases, with 12 bases separating them. This CDR3 is CASRGGHLSGNTIYF. For the CDR3, the DNA is TGTGCCAGCAGGGGGGGACACCTCTCTGGAAACACCATATATTTT.

The rearrangement uses TRBV3-1 (or the pseudogene TRBV3-2) and TRBJ1-2; unclear D gene. Germline lookup yields CDR1 LGHDT and CDR2 YNNKEL (reference sequence). This CDR3 is built from 13 residues. V was shortened by 5 bases and J by 0 bases, with 7 bases between the two germline ends. The CDR3 sequence is CASSDTPNYGYTF. CDR3 nucleotide sequence: TGTGCCAGCAGCGATACCCCTAACTATGGCTACACCTTC.

V gene TRBV9 combines with J gene TRBJ2-1; maybe TRBD2 (6 bases). CDR1 is SGDLS, CDR2 YYNGEE, per germline. V was cut by 0 bases and J by 9 bases, with 10 bases left in between. The CDR3 spans 13 residues. CDR3 bases: TGTGCCAGCAGCGTAGACCCGCGGGGTGAGCAGTTCTTC. Translated: CASSVDPRGEQFF.

This rearrangement joins TRBV6-5 to TRBJ1-4, with a tentative D call TRBD1 (6 bases). V shed 5 bases and J shed 0 bases, with 10 bases lying between them. The V gene's germline CDR1 is MNHEY and CDR2 SVGAGI. The CDR3 has 15 amino acids. The CDR3 protein is CASSPRGATNEKLFF. The CDR3 bases are TGTGCCAGCAGTCCGAGGGGGGCAACTAATGAAAAACTGTTTTTT.

V usage is TRBV9 and J usage is TRBJ2-5; no clear D gene. Germline assignment: CDR1 SGDLS and CDR2 YYNGEE. The CDR3 is made up of 14 amino acids. The V end lost 3 bases, the J end lost 2 bases, and 11 bases lay between the germline ends. The CDR3 DNA reads TGTGCCAGCAGCGGGAGTGGAACACAAGAGACCCAGTACTTC. Translated: CASSGSGTQETQYF.

The V and J genes are TRBV7-8 and TRBJ1-1, with D possibly TRBD1 on 6 matching bases. V gave up 1 base and J gave up 4 bases, with 7 bases separating them. The CDR3 consists of 13 residues. Germline assignment: CDR1 SGHVS and CDR2 FQNEAQ. CDR3 DNA sequence: TGTGCCAGCAGCTTAGGAGGGGGCACTGAAGCTTTCTTT. Protein product: CASSLGGGTEAFF. The full variable domain, rest sourced from reference TRBV7-8 and TRBJ1-1, is GAGVSQSPRYKVAKRGQDVALRCDPISGHVSLFWYQQALGQGPEFLTYFQNEAQLDKSGLPSDRFFAERPEGSVSTLKIQRTQQEDSAVYLCASSLGGGTEAFFGQGTRLTVV.

The rearrangement joins TRBV27 to TRBJ2-2, with D possibly matching TRBD2 (6 bases). Germline CDR1 MNHEY, CDR2 SMNVEV (reference sequence). The CDR3 is 12 residues long. Trimming removed 10 bases from V and 3 bases from J, with 9 bases in between. Here the CDR3 reads CATRRDTGELFF. In DNA form, the CDR3 reads TGTGCCACCAGGAGGGACACCGGGGAGCTGTTTTTT.